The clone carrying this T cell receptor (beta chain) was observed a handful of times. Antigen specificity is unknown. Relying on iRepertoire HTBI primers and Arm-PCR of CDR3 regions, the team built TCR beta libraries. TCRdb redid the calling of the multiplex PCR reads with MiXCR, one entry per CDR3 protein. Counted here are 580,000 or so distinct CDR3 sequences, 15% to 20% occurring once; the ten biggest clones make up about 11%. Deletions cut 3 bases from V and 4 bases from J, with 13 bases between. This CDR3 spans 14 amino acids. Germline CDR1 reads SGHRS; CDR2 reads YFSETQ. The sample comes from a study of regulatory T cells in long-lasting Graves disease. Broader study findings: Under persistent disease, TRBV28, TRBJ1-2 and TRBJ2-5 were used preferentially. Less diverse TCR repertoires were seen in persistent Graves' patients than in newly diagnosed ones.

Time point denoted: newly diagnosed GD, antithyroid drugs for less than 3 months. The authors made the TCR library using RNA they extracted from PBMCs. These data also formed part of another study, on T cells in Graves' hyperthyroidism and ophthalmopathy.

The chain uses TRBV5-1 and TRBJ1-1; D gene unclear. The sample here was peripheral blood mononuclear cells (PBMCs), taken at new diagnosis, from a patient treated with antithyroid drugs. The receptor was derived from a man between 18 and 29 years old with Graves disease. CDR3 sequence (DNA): TGCGCCAGCAGCTGGGTTCTGGGGAGCACTGAAGCTTTCTTT. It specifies CASSWVLGSTEAFF.